A single sample is the source of the 16 T cell receptor beta chains below, sequenced in a study of identical twins. TCRdb independently ran MiXCR on the 5' RACE reads; one entry per CDR3 protein. This sample yields roughly 250,000 distinct CDR3 sequences, of which about 7.3% are seen a single time; roughly 3.6% belongs to the top ten. The sample also formed part of further work on yellow fever vaccine responses in identical twins.

Sequenced: memory (CD45RO+) T cells sorted from blood. Every receptor here comes from a woman younger than 35 in good health.

This clonotype was seen more than once but under ten times. The gene calls are TRBV19 and TRBJ1-2; 8 positions agree with TRBD1. The CDR3 totals 15 residues. Germline V CDR1 and CDR2: LNHDA, SQIVND (reference sequence). V lost 6 bases to trimming and J lost 2 bases; unmatched junction nucleotides: 8. CDR3 sequence: CASRLPGGMNYGYTF. The CDR3 DNA follows: TGTGCCAGTAGGTTGCCAGGGGGCATGAACTATGGCTACACCTTC.

This clonotype was found many times. The gene calls are TRBV19 and TRBJ2-1; 9 nucleotides agree with TRBD2. Germline CDR1 and CDR2: LNHDA and SQIVND (reference sequence). The junction had 4 bases not matched to a gene; V was cut back by 4 bases and J by 9 bases. The length of the CDR3 is 13 residues. CDR3 sequence: CASSRGLAGEQFF. CDR3 in DNA: TGTGCCAGTAGTAGGGGACTAGCTGGTGAGCAGTTCTTC.

J is TRBJ1-4 and V is TRBV4-1; D uncertain. The CDR3 length is 15 residues. Germline assignment: CDR1 MGHRA and CDR2 YSYEKL. Between the trimmed V and J ends, which lost 4 bases and 3 bases, there was a span of 12 bases. The CDR3 is CASSLGPVANEKLFF. The CDR3 DNA reads TGCGCCAGCAGCCTTGGTCCAGTGGCTAATGAAAAACTGTTTTTT.

This clonotype was seen more than once but under ten times. The chain has TRBV5-1 and TRBJ2-3; 16 positions agree with TRBD2. Germline V gene data show CDR1 as SGHRS and CDR2 as YFSETQ. CDR3 length: 19 amino acids. Trimming cost V 4 bases and J 2 bases; bases outside gene matches: 10. The CDR3 spells CASSRTGLAGGPDTDTQYF. CDR3 DNA: TGCGCCAGCAGCAGGACGGGACTAGCGGGGGGGCCGGACACAGATACGCAGTATTTT.

V usage is TRBV28 and J usage is TRBJ2-7, with D tentatively TRBD1 (5 bases). The V end lost 3 bases, the J end lost 9 bases, and 24 bases lay between the germline ends. CDR1 and CDR2 from the germline V gene are MDHEN and SYDVKM. The CDR3 covers 16 residues. CDR3 bases: TGTGCCAGCAGTTTTACTGGGGCGTTGAGATGGATCGGGCAGTACTTC. This codes for CASSFTGALRWIGQYF.

The chain carries TRBV28 and TRBJ2-7; D could derive from TRBD1 or TRBD2 (7 bases each). CDR3 size: 16 residues. Looked up from germline, CDR1 is MDHEN and CDR2 is SYDVKM. V was pared by 7 bases and J by 3 bases, with 22 bases between. The CDR3 DNA reads as TGTGCCAGCACAGGGGGGGGAGGGGAGCGTCGCTACGAGCAGTACTTC. Translation: CASTGGGGERRYEQYF.

This chain uses TRBV18 with TRBJ1-1; TRBD1 might be the D (6 bases). CDR3 length equals 16 residues. CDR1 and CDR2 (germline): KGHSH, LQKENI. V lost 0 bases and J lost 4, with 15 bases in between. CDR3 nucleotide sequence: TGTGCCAGCTCACCACCTCCCAGGGGTCGGCCCACTGAAGCTTTCTTT. This gives the protein CASSPPPRGRPTEAFF. Combining the CDR3 with reference TRBV18 and TRBJ1-1 gives the whole variable domain NAGVMQNPRHLVRRRGQEARLRCSPMKGHSHVYWYRQLPEEGLKFMVYLQKENIIDESGMPKERFSAEFPKEGPSILRIQQVVRGDSAAYFCASSPPPRGRPTEAFFGQGTRLTVV.

The V gene is TRBV25-1, the J gene TRBJ2-1; 14 bases are a match to TRBD2. CDR3 size: 15 residues. The V and J ends lost 7 bases and 9 bases, in that order; junction bases with no gene match: 8. Germline CDR1 is MGHDK and CDR2 is SYGVNS. This CDR3 is CASIQGLAGVGEQFF. The CDR3 bases are TGTGCCAGCATCCAGGGACTAGCGGGAGTCGGTGAGCAGTTCTTC.

This clonotype has a single count. V usage is TRBV6-5 and J usage is TRBJ2-7, with TRBD1 matching over 11 bases. V lost 2 bases to trimming and J lost 0 bases; unmatched junction nucleotides: 3. The germline V gene has CDR1 MNHEY and CDR2 SVGAGI. This CDR3 is 16 amino acids long. The CDR3, as DNA: TGTGCCAGCAGTTACCGAGGGACAGGGGGCTCCTACGAGCAGTACTTC. This gives the protein CASSYRGTGGSYEQYF.

At least ten counts were recorded for this clonotype. The chain recombines TRBV9 with TRBJ2-5; the D gene is possibly TRBD2 (6 bases). V lost 3 bases and J 5 bases, leaving 20 bases between the germline ends. The CDR3 runs to 16 residues. Germline V gives CDR1 SGDLS, CDR2 YYNGEE. This CDR3 reads CASSALARVSAETQYF. DNA of the CDR3: TGTGCCAGCAGCGCTCTAGCGCGGGTTAGCGCGGAGACCCAGTACTTC.

This clonotype has at least ten counts. The rearrangement joins TRBV6-5 to TRBJ2-5; 8 positions agree with TRBD2. The CDR3 length is 15 residues. V was pared by 4 bases and J by 3 bases, with 7 bases of the junction left unmatched. Germline loops: CDR1 MNHEY, CDR2 SVGAGI. The CDR3 spells CASSSYSGAEETQYF. The CDR3 nucleotides are TGTGCCAGCAGTTCTTATAGCGGGGCCGAAGAGACCCAGTACTTC.

At least ten counts were recorded for this clonotype. The V call is TRBV5-1, the J call TRBJ2-1, with 10 bases lining up with TRBD1. V shed 4 bases, J shed 7 bases, and the junction held 14 bases outside the gene matches. Germline V gene data show CDR1 as SGHRS and CDR2 as YFSETQ. This CDR3 spans 17 amino acids. The CDR3 reads CASSQIPDRGRGNEQFF. CDR3 sequence (DNA): TGCGCCAGCAGCCAAATCCCCGACAGGGGGCGCGGAAATGAGCAGTTCTTC.

This clonotype was picked up a small number of times. This sequence joins TRBV20-1 and TRBJ1-6; D is unresolved. The length of the CDR3 is 12 residues. V lost 6 bases and J 8 bases, leaving 11 bases between the germline ends. Germline CDR1 reads DFQATT; CDR2 reads SNEGSKA (reference sequence). As DNA, the CDR3 is TGCAGTGCGCGGACGGGTGATTCACCCCTCCACTTT. Its protein product is CSARTGDSPLHF.

This clonotype has at least ten counts. The genes are TRBV3-1 and TRBJ2-3, with 14 bases aligning to TRBD2. The CDR3 extends over 14 amino acids. The ends lost 5 bases at V and 9 bases at J; junction bases unmatched: 4. Germline CDR1 and CDR2: LGHDT and YNNKEL (reference sequence). CDR3 in amino acids: CASSTGTSGRTQYF. The CDR3 DNA reads TGTGCCAGCAGCACCGGGACTAGCGGGAGAACGCAGTATTTT.

The chain employs TRBV27 and TRBJ2-3; maybe TRBD2 (6 bases). The CDR3 extends over 15 amino acids. Germline-derived CDR1 and CDR2 are MNHEY and SMNVEV (reference sequence). Trimming removed 5 bases at V and 4 bases at J, with 16 bases between. The CDR3 protein is CASSISPGVSDTQYF. The CDR3 nucleotides are TGTGCCAGCAGTATCAGTCCGGGGGTGTCAGATACGCAGTATTTT.

This clonotype was seen repeatedly, ten times or more. The chain couples TRBV12-3 or TRBV12-4 to TRBJ2-7; D remains unclear. V lost 5 bases and J lost 6, with 8 bases in between. This CDR3 is 11 amino acids long. CDR3 coding DNA: TGTGCCAGCAGTGCCGGGCCCGAGCAGTACGTC. Translated: CASSAGPEQYV.